These T cell receptor beta chains were read from a single sample in a study of blood T cell repertoires in COVID-19. Clones were sequenced by immunoSEQ multiplex PCR, and TCRdb holds only the in-frame ones, with some missing. The sample shows a few hundred thousand clones, 70% to 85% of them seen only once. Sequenced input: peripheral blood. These receptors came from a man in his fifties or sixties with active or convalescent COVID-19. The CDR3 runs from the conserved cysteine through the conserved F or W. A D gene is named only where the DNA matches it firmly. Size is stated for part of the rows, as once, few or many counts, or as a class when the clone is expanded.

V gene,D gene,J gene,clone size,CDR3 DNA,CDR3 protein
TRBV4-3,-,TRBJ2-2,-,TGCGCCAGCAGCCAAGATCGGGACACCGGGGAGCTGTTTTTT,CASSQDRDTGELFF
TRBV4-3,TRBD1,TRBJ1-5,-,TGCGCCAGCAGCCAAGAGTGGAGGGGGCAAAGCAATCAGCCCCAGCATTTT,CASSQEWRGQSNQPQHF
TRBV2,-,TRBJ1-2,once,TGTGCCAGCAGTGGGGAGGAGTACTCTAACTATGGCTACACCTTC,CASSGEEYSNYGYTF
TRBV7-2,TRBD2,TRBJ2-5,-,TGTGCCAGCAGCTTAATGGGACTAGCGGGGGGGTACCAAGAGACCCAGTACTTC,CASSLMGLAGGYQETQYF
TRBV7-2,TRBD2,TRBJ2-2,-,TGTGCCAGCAGCTTAGGCCGGGGGGCCGGGGAGCTGTTTTTT,CASSLGRGAGELFF
TRBV19,TRBD1,TRBJ2-7,-,TGTGCCAGTAGATTTAGGACAGGCTACGAGCAGTACTTC,CASRFRTGYEQYF
TRBV28,TRBD1,TRBJ1-2,-,TGTGCCAGCAGAAATACAGGGGGTAACTATGGCTACACCTTC,CASRNTGGNYGYTF
TRBV4-3,-,TRBJ2-7,-,TGCGCCAGCAGCCAAGTGACAGGAGCCTACGAGCAGTACTTC,CASSQVTGAYEQYF
TRBV18,-,TRBJ2-7,-,TGTGCCAGCTCACCACTAAGACAGGCATACTACGAGCAGTACTTC,CASSPLRQAYYEQYF
TRBV3-1/TRBV3-2,TRBD1,TRBJ2-7,-,TGTGCCAGCAGCTCCCGGGACAGGGACCCCTACGAGCAGTACTTC,CASSSRDRDPYEQYF
TRBV7-3,TRBD2,TRBJ2-1,-,TGTGCCAGCAGCCCCACTAGCGGAAATGAGCAGTTCTTC,CASSPTSGNEQFF
TRBV27,TRBD2,TRBJ2-2,-,TGTGCCAGTTGGGCATGGGGGGGGACCGGGGAGCTGTTTTTT,CASWAWGGTGELFF
TRBV6-2/TRBV6-3,-,TRBJ1-1,few,TGTGCCAGCAGTTACTCGGGGACTCCAAAGAACACTGAAGCTTTCTTT,CASSYSGTPKNTEAFF
TRBV6-5,TRBD1,TRBJ1-1,-,TGTGCCAGCAGCACCCAGGGGGGGAACACTGAAGCTTTCTTT,CASSTQGGNTEAFF
TRBV7-9,-,TRBJ1-2,-,TGTGCCAGCAGCTTTTCAGGCCGACCTAACTATGGCTACACCTTC,CASSFSGRPNYGYTF
TRBV5-1,-,TRBJ2-5,-,TGCGCCAGCAGCTTGGCATCAGGGCAAGAGACCCAGTACTTC,CASSLASGQETQYF
TRBV27,-,TRBJ2-2,-,TGTGCCAGCAGTCTAACGAACACCGGGGAGCTGTTTTTT,CASSLTNTGELFF
TRBV7-2,-,TRBJ2-1,-,TGTGCCAGCAGCTCCCAGGGGATCTACAATGAGCAGTTCTTC,CASSSQGIYNEQFF
TRBV3-1/TRBV3-2,-,TRBJ1-6,-,TGTGCCAGCAGCCAGCCGGCAGGAAATTCACCCCTCCACTTT,CASSQPAGNSPLHF
TRBV6-5,-,TRBJ1-2,-,TGTGCCAGCATGAGGGAGGACTATGGCTACACCTTC,CASMREDYGYTF
TRBV5-8,-,TRBJ1-1,-,TGTGCCAGCAGCTTTAATTCGGACATTGAAGCTTTCTTT,CASSFNSDIEAFF
TRBV6-5,-,TRBJ1-2,-,TGTGCCAGCAGTACAGGGATCGACTATGGCTACACCTTC,CASSTGIDYGYTF
TRBV19,-,TRBJ1-6,-,TGTGCCAGTAGTATAGTGACAGGCCAAGGTTCACCCCTCCACTTT,CASSIVTGQGSPLHF
TRBV11-2,-,TRBJ2-2,-,TGTGCCAGCAGCTTAGATCTCACTGCCGGGGAGCTGTTTTTT,CASSLDLTAGELFF
TRBV28,-,TRBJ1-4,-,TGTGCCAGCAGTTTCTCTAGAGAAAAACTGTTTTTT,CASSFSREKLFF
TRBV10-3,TRBD1,TRBJ2-3,-,TGTGCCATTTCCGGGACAGGGGGCTCGACAGATACGCAGTATTTT,CAISGTGGSTDTQYF
TRBV7-9,TRBD1,TRBJ2-6,-,TGTGCCAGCAGCTGGCCTCCGGGACAGCTCTCTGGGGCCAACGTCCTGACTTTC,CASSWPPGQLSGANVLTF
TRBV9,-,TRBJ1-2,-,TGTGCCAGCAGCCTGGGGGACTGGGATGGCTACACCTTC,CASSLGDWDGYTF
TRBV4-1,-,TRBJ1-2,-,TGCGCCAGCAGCCAAGGGGGTGGCGGGGGCGCGGATGGCTACACCTTC,CASSQGGGGGADGYTF
TRBV6-2/TRBV6-3,-,TRBJ1-2,-,TGTGCCAGCAGTTACTCGGCAAGCTATGGCTACACCTTC,CASSYSASYGYTF
TRBV25-1,TRBD1,TRBJ2-3,-,TGTGCCAGCAGTGCCCGACAGGGTGGATACACAGATACGCAGTATTTT,CASSARQGGYTDTQYF
TRBV7-2,TRBD1,TRBJ1-1,-,TGTGCCAGCAGCTCCGGGGACAGGGTGTCCACTGAAGCTTTCTTT,CASSSGDRVSTEAFF
TRBV5-5,-,TRBJ1-2,-,TGTGCCAGCAGCGAGGGGACAAATCTTAACTATGGCTACACCTTC,CASSEGTNLNYGYTF
TRBV18,TRBD1,TRBJ1-6,-,TGTGCCAGCACTTGGGACAGGGCGAATTCACCCCTCCACTTT,CASTWDRANSPLHF
TRBV28,-,TRBJ2-5,-,TGTGCCAGCACACGGACAGAAGAGACCCAGTACTTC,CASTRTEETQYF
TRBV9,-,TRBJ1-6,-,TGTGCCAGCAGCGTAAGCGGCTACTCCTATAATTCACCCCTCCACTTT,CASSVSGYSYNSPLHF
TRBV7-9,TRBD1,TRBJ2-2,-,TGTGCCAGCAGCTTCACGGGACAGGGTTCGCGCACCGGGGAGCTGTTTTTT,CASSFTGQGSRTGELFF
TRBV5-4,TRBD2,TRBJ2-7,-,TGTGCCAGCAGCTTCCGCGGGAGCTCCTACGAGCAGTACTTC,CASSFRGSSYEQYF
TRBV19,-,TRBJ1-5,-,TGTGCCAGTATCGGGGACACCAATCAGCCCCAGCATTTT,CASIGDTNQPQHF
TRBV20-1,-,TRBJ1-5,-,TGCAGTGCTAGTCGGGGTAGTGGGGCCCAGCATTTT,CSASRGSGAQHF
TRBV2,-,TRBJ1-6,-,TGTGCCAGCAGTGAAGCTCGCGGCTCACCCCTCCACTTT,CASSEARGSPLHF
TRBV9,TRBD2,TRBJ2-3,once,TGTGCCAGCAGCTTTTCGGGACTAGCGGGGGGTCGCACAGATACGCAGTATTTT,CASSFSGLAGGRTDTQYF
TRBV19,-,TRBJ1-4,-,TGTGCCAGTAGTACCCTAACAGGGACAAAACTGTTTTTT,CASSTLTGTKLFF
TRBV28,-,TRBJ1-2,-,TGTGCCAGCATAGAGGCGAATTCGTATGGCTACACCTTC,CASIEANSYGYTF
TRBV7-9,-,TRBJ1-2,-,TGTGCCAGCAGCTTAGGAAGTTTAGATGGCTACACCTTC,CASSLGSLDGYTF
TRBV30,TRBD2,TRBJ2-2,-,TGTGCCTGGCATCAAGCGGGAGATCCGCGGACCGGGGAGCTGTTTTTT,CAWHQAGDPRTGELFF
TRBV28,-,TRBJ2-2,-,TGTGCCAGCAGTTTCCGAGGGCTCGGCCTTGGGGAGCTGTTTTTT,CASSFRGLGLGELFF
TRBV5-1,TRBD1,TRBJ1-5,few,TGCGCCAGCAGCTTGGACGGACAGGGACCCAATCAGCCCCAGCATTTT,CASSLDGQGPNQPQHF
TRBV14,TRBD1,TRBJ2-7,-,TGTGCCACCCACCGGACAGGGGAGGACGAGCAGTACTTC,CATHRTGEDEQYF
TRBV7-8,-,TRBJ2-5,-,TGTGCCAGCAGCTTACACCAAAGCGGAGGGAGGCAAGAGACCCAGTACTTC,CASSLHQSGGRQETQYF
TRBV30,TRBD1,TRBJ1-1,-,TGTGCCTGGAGCGCCGGGACAGCGGAACCTGAAGCTTTCTTT,CAWSAGTAEPEAFF
TRBV18,-,TRBJ1-6,-,TGTGCCAGCTCAGGATTCGCAGGTAATTCACCCCTCCACTTT,CASSGFAGNSPLHF
TRBV28,TRBD1,TRBJ1-5,-,TGTGCCAGCAGGCGACAGGGTGGTCAGCCCCAGCATTTT,CASRRQGGQPQHF
TRBV25-1,-,TRBJ2-1,-,TGTGCCAGCAGTGAGCACGTCGTCGGGGTTACTTCTATCCATGAGCAGTTCTTC,CASSEHVVGVTSIHEQFF
TRBV5-1,-,TRBJ2-3,-,TGCGCCAGCAGCCCGGCGGGCCTATACACAGATACGCAGTATTTT,CASSPAGLYTDTQYF